This passage covers 27 T cell receptor beta chains from one sample sequenced in a study of CD8+ T cells in alopecia areata. Extracted RNA was reverse transcribed into cDNA, the sequencing template. Data came from immunoSEQ multiplex PCR; TCRdb stores just in-frame clones and leaves some out. In total the sample includes 250,000 or so clones, none of them seen once. Separation of pooled cutaneous lymph node cells was by sorting with CD4, CD8alpha, NKG2D, NKG2ACE and other markers. The sequencing input was CD4+ T cells sorted from a lymph node. These receptors all come from a C3H/HeJ mouse with alopecia areata. This mouse strain has H2-k as its MHC haplotype.

This clone was seen only a few times. Gene names are mouse gene names. The read ends 4 residues shy of where the CDR3 ends; the end is completed using the germline J gene. This rearrangement joins TRBV5 to TRBJ2-7; 7 bases are a match to TRBD1. The CDR3 has 14 amino acids. The V gene's germline CDR1 is LGHNA and CDR2 YNLKQL (reference sequence). The CDR3 region is CASSQENRGDEQYF. Incomplete CDR3 DNA: TGTGCCAGCAGCCAAGAGAACAGGGGAGAT.

The sample holds a few counts of this clone. Gene and germline names: mouse. Sequencing ends 4 residues short of the CDR3 end; the germline J gene provides the rest. This chain joins TRBV13-1 and TRBJ2-3; TRBD2 matches at 11 bases. This CDR3 contains 15 residues. The V gene's germline CDR1 is NSHNY and CDR2 SYGAGN. V dropped 5 bases and J dropped 1; count of bases not matched to a gene: 3. The CDR3 bases that were read are TGTGCCAGCAGACTGGGGGGGCGCGGTGCAGAA. Residues: CASRLGGRGAE. The whole CDR3 protein reads CASRLGGRGAETLYF.

This clone was seen repeatedly, ten times or more. The gene names given are mouse names. The DNA ends 4 residues before the CDR3 does, and the rest of the CDR3 is filled in from the germline J gene. The sample has other DNA sequences that encode this CDR3 too. The chain links TRBV13-1 to TRBJ2-2; no clear D gene. Germline CDR1 is NSHNY and CDR2 is SYGAGN. Trimming took 0 bases from V and 0 from J, leaving 6 bases between them. The length of the CDR3 is 15 residues. The sequenced part of the CDR3 DNA is TGTGCCAGCAGTGATGACAGAACAAACACCGGG. As protein: CASSDDRTNTG. The full CDR3 protein is CASSDDRTNTGQLYF.

Concerning this clone itself: Gene names refer to mouse genes. The read comes to an end 4 residues before the CDR3 does, leaving the germline J gene to fill in the end. This rearrangement joins TRBV1 to TRBJ1-2; 9 bases line up with TRBD1. This CDR3 comprises 16 residues. The V gene's germline CDR1 is NSQYPW and CDR2 LRSPGD (reference sequence). The trim removed 2 bases at V and 2 bases at J, leaving 6 bases unmatched. The sequenced CDR3 bases are TGCACCTGCAGTGCATCTGCCGGGACAGGGAACTCC. Translating gives CTCSASAGTGNS. The complete CDR3 sequence is CTCSASAGTGNSDYTF. Filled out from reference TRBV1 and TRBJ1-2, the complete variable domain reads VTLLEQNPRWRLVPRGQAVNLRCILKNSQYPWMSWYQQDLQKQLQWLFTLRSPGDKEVKSLPGADYLATRVTDTELRLQVANMSQGRTLYCTCSASAGTGNSDYTFGSGTRLLVI.

Regarding this clone: Gene names refer to mouse genes. The sequence runs out 4 residues before the end of the CDR3; the remainder is reconstructed from the germline J gene. Other DNA sequences in this specimen translate into the identical CDR3. The chain has TRBV4 and TRBJ2-7; 11 nucleotides line up with TRBD2. V gave up 5 bases and J gave up 1 base; unmatched junction bases: 1. The CDR3 consists of 14 residues. Germline values: CDR1 LGHDT, CDR2 YNNKQL (reference sequence). The part of the CDR3 DNA that was read is TGTGCCAGCAGCCGGACTGGGGGGTCCTAT. The encoded protein is CASSRTGGSY. The full-length CDR3 reads as CASSRTGGSYEQYF.

About this clone: Genes and germline come from the mouse. The sequenced fragment ends 3 residues before the CDR3 boundary, so the rest is inferred from the germline J gene. Other DNA sequences within the sample encode an identical CDR3. The chain is built from TRBV19 and TRBJ1-6; D gene unclear. TRBJ1-6 is an ORF, with its function uncertain. This CDR3 is 14 amino acids long. Germline loops: CDR1 FNHDT, CDR2 SITEND (reference sequence). The V end was cut by 1 base, the J end by 5 bases, with 7 bases between. CDR3 protein: CASSIWGNNSPLYF. Incomplete CDR3 DNA: TGTGCCAGCAGTATATGGGGTAATAATTCGCCC.

This clone appeared a few times. Gene names are mouse gene names. The sequence runs out 4 residues before the end of the CDR3; the remainder is reconstructed from the germline J gene. This chain links TRBV19 with TRBJ1-1; 9 bases fit TRBD1. The trim removed 5 bases at V and 1 base at J, leaving 6 bases unmatched. Germline V lookup: CDR1 FNHDT, CDR2 SITEND (reference sequence). This CDR3 is 15 amino acids long. The CDR3 protein is CASRPGQGGNTEVFF. CDR3 DNA (partial): TGTGCCAGCAGACCGGGACAGGGAGGAAACACA.

This clone came up a few times. Mouse gene names and germline throughout. The CDR3 extends 4 residues past the end of the read, so its final part is completed from the germline J gene. The chain combines TRBV1 with TRBJ2-7; D is unresolved. Germline assignment: CDR1 NSQYPW and CDR2 LRSPGD (reference sequence). V was trimmed by 0 bases and J by 0 bases, leaving 9 bases between them. The CDR3 is 15 residues long. CDR3 bases read: TGCACCTGCAGTGCAGATCTAACAGTCTCCTAT. This gives the protein CTCSADLTVSY. The CDR3 reads in full as CTCSADLTVSYEQYF.

This clone was observed a few times. All gene names here are mouse names. The CDR3 goes on 4 residues after the read ends, and that part is filled in from the germline J gene. Other DNA sequences from this sample encode an identical CDR3 as well. The chain employs TRBV5 and TRBJ2-3; 10 nucleotides align to TRBD2. Germline V gives CDR1 LGHNA, CDR2 YNLKQL (reference sequence). The CDR3 is made up of 15 amino acids. V lost 4 bases to trimming and J lost 2 bases; unmatched junction nucleotides: 3. The CDR3 region is CASSPTGGSAETLYF. The sequenced CDR3 bases are TGTGCCAGCAGCCCGACTGGGGGGTCTGCAGAA.

The sample holds a few counts of this clone. The germline and genes are mouse ones. The CDR3 end is not reached by the read, which stops 4 residues before it; the germline J gene fills it in. Other DNA sequences in the same sample also yield this CDR3. V and J are TRBV5 and TRBJ2-7; 11 bases align to TRBD1. The CDR3 length is 14 residues. Germline lookup yields CDR1 LGHNA and CDR2 YNLKQL (reference sequence). The CDR3 DNA, read in part, is TGTGCCAGCAGCCAAGAGGGACAGGGGGAT. Translating it yields CASSQEGQGD. The CDR3 reads in full as CASSQEGQGDEQYF.

With respect to this clone: Germline and genes: mouse. The CDR3 end is not reached by the read, which stops 4 residues before it; the germline J gene fills it in. The chain recombines TRBV13-2 with TRBJ2-3, with TRBD1 matching 12 bases. The CDR3 length is 15 residues. The germline gives CDR1 NNHNN, CDR2 SYGAGS (reference sequence). The ends lost 2 bases at V and 4 bases at J; junction bases unmatched: 2. The CDR3 bases that were read are TGTGCCAGCGGTGAGGGACAGGGGGCTACAGAA. It yields the protein CASGEGQGATE. The entire CDR3 protein reads CASGEGQGATETLYF.

For this clone: Gene labels here are mouse ones. Sequencing ends 4 residues short of the CDR3 end; the germline J gene provides the rest. This rearrangement joins TRBV13-1 to TRBJ2-2; TRBD1 might be the D (5 bases). The germline CDR1 and CDR2 sequences are NSHNY and SYGAGN. V shed 7 bases and J shed 1 base, with 11 bases lying between them. The CDR3 loop spans 14 amino acids. CDR3 amino acids: CASQGRGNTGQLYF. CDR3 DNA, as far as it was read: TGTGCCAGCCAGGGTAGGGGAAACACCGGG.

This clone occurred a few times. Gene names and germline refer to mouse. The observed sequence ends 4 residues before the CDR3 terminus, with the missing tail filled in from the germline J gene. The chain employs TRBV13-3 and TRBJ2-7; TRBD2 aligns across 9 bases. The CDR3 extends over 14 amino acids. The V gene end was trimmed by 5 bases and the J gene end by 2 bases; junction bases not matched to a gene: 5. CDR1 NNHDY and CDR2 SYVADS come from the germline V gene. CDR3 region: CASRADWGTYEQYF. The part of the CDR3 DNA that was read is TGTGCCAGCAGGGCAGACTGGGGGACCTAT.

This clone was counted between two and nine times. Germline and genes: mouse. The read ends 4 residues early relative to the CDR3; the germline J gene fills the gap. This chain uses TRBV19 with TRBJ2-3, with 7 nucleotides matching TRBD2. Germline CDR1 and CDR2: FNHDT and SITEND (reference sequence). After removal of 0 bases from V and 2 bases from J, the junction contained 6 bases not matched to a gene. CDR3 size: 16 residues. The CDR3 reads CASSIGAGGIAETLYF. The CDR3 bases that were read are TGTGCCAGCAGTATAGGGGCTGGGGGAATTGCAGAA.

Remarks on this clone: The gene symbols are mouse symbols. The CDR3 is cut off 4 residues early in the read; its end comes from the germline J gene. The rearrangement uses TRBV13-1 and TRBJ2-2; D perhaps matches TRBD1 (5 bases). CDR1 and CDR2 (germline): NSHNY, SYGAGN. Trimming removed 4 bases at V and 0 bases at J, with 10 bases between. The CDR3 runs 15 residues. The chain's CDR3 is CASSLDTANTGQLYF. Partial CDR3 DNA: TGTGCCAGCAGTCTGGACACTGCAAACACCGGG.

There are a few counts of this clone. Gene labels here are mouse ones. The read finishes 4 residues shy of the CDR3 end, and the germline J gene is used to complete it. The chain recombines TRBV31 with TRBJ1-1; possibly TRBD1 for D (6 bases). The CDR3 is 14 amino acids. Trimming took off 1 base at V and 0 bases at J, with 9 bases between the two ends. CDR1 and CDR2 (germline): GKSSPN, SITVG. The part of the CDR3 DNA that was read is TGTGCCTGGAGTCCCGGGACATCAAACACA. The encoded protein is CAWSPGTSNT. The full CDR3 protein reads CAWSPGTSNTEVFF.

This clone has only a few counts. A much larger clone differs from this one at a single base, so this may be a read error. Any gene name here is a mouse gene name. The observed sequence ends 4 residues before the CDR3 terminus, with the missing tail filled in from the germline J gene. This specimen includes other DNA sequences encoding the same CDR3. The chain joins TRBV19 to TRBJ1-2; D is perhaps TRBD1 (6 bases). Germline CDR1 and CDR2: FNHDT and SITEND (reference sequence). Deletions cut 5 bases from V and 0 bases from J, with 8 bases between. This CDR3 region has 13 residues. CDR3 region: CASRQGANSDYTF. The part of the CDR3 DNA that was read is TGTGCCAGCAGACAGGGTGCAAACTCC.

This clone appeared a few times. Gene names are the mouse ones. The read ends 4 residues early relative to the CDR3; the germline J gene fills the gap. This chain links TRBV1 with TRBJ2-7, with D possibly being TRBD2 (7 bases). V was shortened by 3 bases and J by 0 bases, with 12 bases between the two germline ends. In germline, CDR1 is NSQYPW, CDR2 LRSPGD (reference sequence). The CDR3 length is 15 residues. CDR3 residues: CTCSALGAASYEQYF. The CDR3 bases that were read are TGCACCTGCAGTGCCCTGGGGGCCGCCTCCTAT.

This clone was seen a few times. Here the gene names and germline are mouse. The read finishes 4 residues shy of the CDR3 end, and the germline J gene is used to complete it. The genes are TRBV5 and TRBJ2-5; D unclear. Trimming shortened V by 3 bases and J by 1 base, and 5 bases separated the two germline ends. Germline loops: CDR1 LGHNA, CDR2 YNLKQL (reference sequence). The CDR3 length is 13 residues. CDR3 bases read: TGTGCCAGCAGCCAGGGGTACCAAGAC. Its translation is CASSQGYQD. The whole CDR3 reads CASSQGYQDTQYF.

Note on this clone: Gene and germline names: mouse. The CDR3 is cut off 4 residues early in the read; its end comes from the germline J gene. Other DNA sequences in this specimen translate into the identical CDR3. The rearrangement uses TRBV13-1 and TRBJ2-2, with 8 bases fitting TRBD2. Per germline, CDR1 NSHNY and CDR2 SYGAGN. This CDR3 comprises 14 residues. Trimming cost V 3 bases and J 2 bases; bases outside gene matches: 0. Incomplete CDR3 DNA: TGTGCCAGCAGTGGACTGGGGAACACCGGG. It translates to CASSGLGNTG. From start to end, the CDR3 is CASSGLGNTGQLYF.

This clone has more than one count but fewer than ten. The germline and genes are mouse ones. Read data end 4 residues before the CDR3 end; the end is taken from the germline J gene. This chain links TRBV5 with TRBJ1-1; unclear D gene. V lost 0 bases, J lost 2 bases, and 4 bases lay in between. This CDR3 is built from 13 residues. The germline V gene has CDR1 LGHNA and CDR2 YNLKQL (reference sequence). CDR3 loop: CASSQETNTEVFF. The DNA read from the CDR3 is TGTGCCAGCAGCCAAGAGACTAACACA.

A remark on this clone: Each gene name is a mouse one. Read data end 4 residues before the CDR3 end; the end is taken from the germline J gene. The chain has TRBV19 and TRBJ1-1; 11 bases agree with TRBD1. Looked up from germline, CDR1 is FNHDT and CDR2 is SITEND (reference sequence). The CDR3 sequence is 15 residues long. With 4 bases clipped from V and 1 base from J, the junction kept 3 bases outside the gene matches. This CDR3 is CASSVGTGGNTEVFF. The sequenced CDR3 bases are TGTGCCAGCAGTGTCGGGACAGGGGGGAACACA.

Points on this clone: The genes and germline here are from mouse. The sequenced fragment ends 4 residues before the CDR3 boundary, so the rest is inferred from the germline J gene. This sample also contains other DNA sequences that code for the same CDR3. The gene calls are TRBV19 and TRBJ1-1, with 7 bases identical to TRBD1. Germline V CDR1 and CDR2: FNHDT, SITEND (reference sequence). V lost 4 bases and J lost 0; bases outside the gene matches: 3. CDR3 size: 14 residues. CDR3 protein: CASSRDSANTEVFF. The covered CDR3 bases are TGTGCCAGCAGTCGGGACAGTGCAAACACA.

There are a few counts of this clone. Gene labels here are mouse ones. Coverage ceases 4 residues before the CDR3 finishes, and the germline J gene fills in the end. V and J are TRBV13-3 and TRBJ1-1; the match to TRBD1 covers 7 bases. V lost 0 bases and J lost 4; bases outside the gene matches: 6. CDR3 length: 15 residues. Germline CDR1 and CDR2: NNHDY and SYVADS. CDR3 DNA, as far as it was read: TGTGCCAGCAGTGATGAAAGGGGGCGCGGCACA. This translates into CASSDERGRGT. The complete CDR3 protein is CASSDERGRGTEVFF.

Worth noting for this clone: The genes are named according to mouse. The read terminates 4 residues ahead of where the CDR3 ends, so the germline J gene completes it. The chain employs TRBV19 and TRBJ2-5; possibly TRBD2 for D (6 bases). CDR3 length: 13 residues. CDR1 FNHDT and CDR2 SITEND come from the germline V gene (reference sequence). V was shortened by 3 bases and J by 2 bases, with 7 bases between the two germline ends. The CDR3 loop is CASSTWGQDTQYF. The covered CDR3 bases are TGTGCCAGCAGTACCTGGGGCCAAGAC.

On this clone itself: A much larger clone lies a single base off, so this may be a read error. The gene names here belong to mouse. The read halts 4 residues ahead of the CDR3 end, with the missing end drawn from the germline J gene. Other DNA sequences of this sample code for an identical CDR3. The chain has TRBV13-1 and TRBJ2-3; D gene unclear. Germline V gene data show CDR1 as NSHNY and CDR2 as SYGAGN. This CDR3 region has 12 residues. Trimming left V 4 bases short and J 0 bases short, with 3 bases between. The covered CDR3 bases are TGTGCCAGCAGTCTAAGTGCAGAA. Its translation: CASSLSAE. In full, the CDR3 reads CASSLSAETLYF.

Details on this clone: The listed genes are named as in mouse. Other DNA sequences in the sample encode the same CDR3. The sequenced part of the CDR3 DNA is TGCACCTGCAGTGCTCCGGGACAGAACTATGCT. This codes for CTCSAPGQNYA. From start to end, the CDR3 is CTCSAPGQNYAEQFF. The rearrangement joins TRBV1 to TRBJ2-1; TRBD1 matches 7 bases. Coverage ceases 4 residues before the CDR3 finishes, and the germline J gene fills in the end. The CDR3 totals 15 residues. Germline assignment: CDR1 NSQYPW and CDR2 LRSPGD (reference sequence). With V trimmed by 3 bases and J by 1 base, 3 bases remained unmatched.